Listed here are 21 T cell receptor beta chains from one sample, sequenced in a study of T cells in Graves' hyperthyroidism and ophthalmopathy. Regions amplified from RNA transcripts were the TCR beta CDR3 regions. A set of HTBI primers served as the primers for a first-round RT-PCR of the TCR CDR3. TCRdb used MiXCR to reprocess the multiplex PCR reads, holding one entry per CDR3 protein. The table includes under 600,000 distinct CDR3 sequences, around 16% detected once. Sequenced: blood. The receptor source for this set is a woman aged 40 to 50 with Graves' ophthalmopathy.

This clonotype has just a few counts. The J gene is TRBJ2-1, the V gene TRBV20-1; D might be TRBD2 (6 bases). Germline V gene data show CDR1 as DFQATT and CDR2 as SNEGSKA (reference sequence). CDR3 length: 13 residues. V gave up 6 bases and J gave up 0 bases, with 9 bases separating them. The CDR3 nucleotides are TGCAGTGCGACCGGGAGCTCCTACAATGAGCAGTTCTTC. This translates into CSATGSSYNEQFF.

This clonotype occurred many times. The V call is TRBV14, the J call TRBJ2-3, with unresolved D. Germline-derived CDR1 and CDR2 are SGHDN and FVKESK. V dropped 2 bases and J dropped 2 bases, with 11 bases sitting between them. The CDR3 has 15 residues. For the CDR3, the DNA is TGTGCCAGCAGCCAAAAGGCACGGGCCACAGATACGCAGTATTTT. This encodes CASSQKARATDTQYF.

This chain uses TRBV18 with TRBJ1-3, with D possibly TRBD1 on 5 matching bases. The germline CDR1 and CDR2 sequences are KGHSH and LQKENI. The CDR3 sequence is 15 residues long. V shed 0 bases and J shed 2 bases, with 8 bases lying between them. CDR3 amino acids: CASSPPSGTGNTIYF. The CDR3 bases are TGTGCCAGCTCACCACCGTCAGGGACTGGAAACACCATATATTTT.

This clonotype showed up just a few times. The V gene is TRBV7-2, the J gene TRBJ2-5; 9 nucleotides line up with TRBD1. The CDR3 loop spans 15 amino acids. V gave up 5 bases and J gave up 3 bases; unmatched junction bases: 7. Germline assignment: CDR1 SGHTA and CDR2 FQGNSA. The CDR3 here is CASSRIWTGEETQYF. CDR3 nucleotide sequence: TGTGCCAGCAGCAGGATCTGGACAGGGGAAGAGACCCAGTACTTC.

This clonotype was observed at least ten times. The chain combines TRBV2 with TRBJ1-1; D gene unclear. V lost 3 bases to trimming and J lost 2 bases, with 7 bases between them. This CDR3 is built from 13 residues. Germline V gene data show CDR1 as SNHLY and CDR2 as FYNNEI. CDR3 residues: CASSEDANTEAFF. For the CDR3, the DNA is TGTGCCAGCAGTGAGGACGCCAACACTGAAGCTTTCTTT.

The J gene is TRBJ2-2, the V gene TRBV2; 10 bases align to TRBD2. Germline trimming cut 6 bases from V and 4 bases from J; bases unmatched to any gene: 5. The CDR3 has 15 amino acids. Germline V gene sequence: CDR1 SNHLY, CDR2 FYNNEI. The CDR3 here is CASRAGLAATGELFF. The CDR3 coding sequence is TGTGCCAGCAGAGCAGGACTAGCGGCCACCGGGGAGCTGTTTTTT.

This clonotype was seen ten or more times. The chain has TRBV5-1 and TRBJ1-1, with a possible D match to TRBD1 (5 bases). The length of the CDR3 is 14 residues. V lost 4 bases, J lost 4 bases, and 14 bases lay in between. Germline lookup yields CDR1 SGHRS and CDR2 YFSETQ. DNA of the CDR3: TGCGCCAGCAGCCTCCGTGGCGGGGGCACTGAAGCTTTCTTT. Its protein is CASSLRGGGTEAFF.

The chain uses TRBV12-3 or TRBV12-4 and TRBJ2-1; 12 bases align to TRBD2. The CDR3 loop spans 18 amino acids. Losses at the gene ends were 6 bases for V and 4 bases for J; bases not matched to a gene: 13. As DNA, the CDR3 is TGTGCCAGCAGCTCATACCAAACTAGCGGGAGGACATACAATGAGCAGTTCTTC. It encodes CASSSYQTSGRTYNEQFF.

This clonotype was detected many times. This chain connects TRBV20-1 to TRBJ2-1, with 7 positions matching TRBD1. V lost 6 bases to trimming and J lost 6 bases; unmatched junction nucleotides: 5. The CDR3 contains 12 residues. The V gene's germline CDR1 is DFQATT and CDR2 SNEGSKA (reference sequence). The CDR3 nucleotides are TGCAGTGCCTCCGACAGGGTCAATGAGCAGTTCTTC. This codes for CSASDRVNEQFF.

The chain is built from TRBV6-1 and TRBJ2-1; 8 positions agree with TRBD1. The CDR3 runs 15 residues. The V and J ends lost 5 bases and 10 bases, in that order; junction bases with no gene match: 13. Germline CDR1 MNHNS, CDR2 SASEGT. CDR3 DNA sequence: TGTGCCAGCAGTCGGACAGGGCACGACTCAGGCGAGCAGTTCTTC. It translates to CASSRTGHDSGEQFF.

Ten or more counts support this clonotype. The V and J genes are TRBV30 and TRBJ2-3; TRBD1 matches at 7 bases. V trimming: 5 bases; J trimming: 1 base; junction bases outside the gene matches: 3. CDR3 length: 13 amino acids. Germline loops: CDR1 GTSNPN, CDR2 SVGIG (reference sequence). The CDR3 loop reads CAWETGGTDTQYF. CDR3 nucleotides: TGTGCCTGGGAAACAGGGGGCACAGATACGCAGTATTTT.

This clonotype appeared many times. V usage is TRBV2 and J usage is TRBJ2-7; D is unresolved. V was shortened by 2 bases and J by 3 bases, with 5 bases between the two germline ends. The CDR3 consists of 12 residues. Germline V gene lookup returns CDR1 SNHLY and CDR2 FYNNEI. The CDR3 region has the DNA TGTGCCAGCAGTGAAACCTACTACGAGCAGTACTTC. Its translation is CASSETYYEQYF.

This chain joins TRBV27 and TRBJ2-7, with D tentatively TRBD1 (6 bases). V lost 5 bases and J lost 2, with 13 bases in between. CDR3 size: 14 residues. Germline V lookup: CDR1 MNHEY, CDR2 SMNVEV (reference sequence). As DNA, the CDR3 is TGTGCCAGCAGTCCCTTCTGGACAGCCTACGAGCAGTACTTC. Its protein product is CASSPFWTAYEQYF.

The V gene is TRBV7-6, the J gene TRBJ2-2; 9 nucleotides agree with TRBD1. The V gene end was trimmed by 0 bases and the J gene end by 5 bases; junction bases not matched to a gene: 4. The germline CDR1 and CDR2 sequences are SGHVS and FNYEAQ. The CDR3 is 16 residues long. In DNA, the CDR3 is TGTGCCAGCAGCTTAGCTGGGACAGGGTTAACCGGGGAGCTGTTTTTT. Its translation: CASSLAGTGLTGELFF.

This chain links TRBV6-1 with TRBJ2-4; 10 nucleotides match TRBD1. V lost 7 bases to trimming and J lost 2 bases; unmatched junction nucleotides: 2. This CDR3 spans 14 amino acids. Germline CDR1 MNHNS, CDR2 SASEGT. CDR3 amino acids: CASTGQGTKNIQYF. In nucleotides, the CDR3 is TGTGCCAGCACGGGACAGGGGACCAAAAACATTCAGTACTTC.

This clonotype has only a few counts. In nucleotides, the CDR3 is TGCAGCGTTGAAGGACTAGCCGCCTACAATGAGCAGTTCTTC. It is translated as CSVEGLAAYNEQFF. The rearrangement uses TRBV29-1 and TRBJ2-1, with 7 bases that match TRBD2. Germline values: CDR1 SQVTM, CDR2 ANQGSEA. After removal of 1 base from V and 2 bases from J, the junction contained 2 bases not matched to a gene. CDR3 length: 14 amino acids.

V is TRBV29-1 and J is TRBJ2-1, with a tentative D call TRBD2 (6 bases). Per the germline V gene, CDR1 is SQVTM and CDR2 is ANQGSEA. The CDR3 totals 13 residues. V lost 6 bases and J lost 5, with 14 bases in between. Here the CDR3 reads CSVEPRGNNEQFF. CDR3 in DNA: TGCAGCGTAGAACCACGGGGGAACAATGAGCAGTTCTTC.

As regards this clonotype: This may arise from a read error, as a much more abundant clone is one base away. The rearrangement joins TRBV6-1 to TRBJ1-1; D is undetermined. Germline assignment: CDR1 MNHNS and CDR2 SASEGT. Trimming shortened V by 6 bases and J by 6 bases, and 23 bases separated the two germline ends. The CDR3 totals 16 residues. The CDR3, as DNA: TGTGCCAGCAGCTCCGTACGGAGTCAGCGGCTCTCTGAAGCTTTCTTT. Protein sequence: CASSSVRSQRLSEAFF.

This clonotype turned up a few times. The chain employs TRBV29-1 and TRBJ2-7, with TRBD2 identical over 8 bases. This CDR3 region has 14 residues. After removal of 2 bases from V and 3 bases from J, the junction contained 6 bases not matched to a gene. CDR1 is SQVTM and CDR2 is ANQGSEA in the germline V gene. The chain's CDR3 is CSVEKLAGNYEQYF. The CDR3 DNA sequence: TGCAGCGTTGAAAAATTAGCGGGGAACTACGAGCAGTACTTC.

This clonotype was observed many times. The rearrangement uses TRBV2 and TRBJ1-1, with 11 bases aligning to TRBD1. This CDR3 is built from 17 residues. Germline-derived CDR1 and CDR2 are SNHLY and FYNNEI. V shed 6 bases, J shed 1 base, and the junction held 10 bases outside the gene matches. CDR3 protein: CASSWTGGDGGNTEAFF. The CDR3 coding sequence is TGTGCCAGCAGCTGGACAGGGGGCGACGGCGGGAACACTGAAGCTTTCTTT.

This chain links TRBV7-2 with TRBJ2-7; the D gene is possibly TRBD1 (5 bases). CDR1 and CDR2 (germline): SGHTA, FQGNSA. V dropped 2 bases and J dropped 4 bases, with 18 bases sitting between them. CDR3 length: 16 residues. The CDR3 loop is CASSLNGDSGVYEQYF. CDR3 sequence (DNA): TGTGCCAGCAGCTTAAATGGCGACAGTGGTGTGTACGAGCAGTACTTC.